The 28 T cell receptor beta chains below all came from one sample that was sequenced in a study of response to subunit inactivated influenza vaccine listed by TCRdb under 2018. Receptors were amplified or captured by RT-PCR. For sequencing, an Illumina HiSeq 2500 was employed. The public sequencing data were trimmed at Q25 with fastp and processed into clonotypes with MiXCR by TCRdb, which kept only in-frame beta chains. Here each entry gathers all rows of one CDR3 protein and keeps the most common genes and DNA. The sample yields 300,000 to 350,000 distinct CDR3 sequences; roughly 20% were counted once. The top ten clonotypes cover over 9% of the sample. Sequenced material: PBMCs from blood, taken 21 months after vaccination. Source of these receptors: a man between 50 and 70 years old who received an inactivated influenza vaccine. Donor details come from another sample of the same person, matched by shared clones.

This clonotype was observed at least ten times. CDR3 amino acids: CASSLWKSSTNEKLFF. The DNA of the CDR3 is TGTGCCAGCAGTTTATGGAAGAGCTCCACTAATGAAAAACTGTTTTTT. The gene calls are TRBV28 and TRBJ1-4; D is unresolved. The CDR3 loop spans 16 amino acids. The V end was cut by 0 bases, the J end by 2 bases, with 10 bases between. Looked up from germline, CDR1 is MDHEN and CDR2 is SYDVKM.

This clonotype was counted a few times. The chain links TRBV28 to TRBJ2-5; D not certain. Trimming took 5 bases from V and 2 from J, leaving 15 bases between them. Germline V gives CDR1 MDHEN, CDR2 SYDVKM. The CDR3 runs 15 residues. The CDR3: CASSATWAGQETQYF. The CDR3 nucleotides read TGTGCCAGCAGTGCGACCTGGGCAGGTCAAGAGACCCAGTACTTC.

The chain has TRBV11-2 and TRBJ2-2, with 9 bases aligning to TRBD2. V shed 6 bases and J 0 bases; nucleotides not matched to a gene: 8. CDR3 length equals 17 residues. The germline V gene has CDR1 SGHAT and CDR2 FQNNGV. The CDR3 DNA is TGTGCCAGCAGAGTAAGCGGGGGGAGGACGAACACCGGGGAGCTGTTTTTT. It specifies CASRVSGGRTNTGELFF.

Many counts were recorded for this clonotype. V usage is TRBV20-1 and J usage is TRBJ1-1, with D unclear. CDR1 DFQATT and CDR2 SNEGSKA come from the germline V gene (reference sequence). V was cut by 3 bases and J by 0 bases, with 11 bases left in between. The CDR3 spans 14 residues. This CDR3 reads CSASHGPMNTEAFF. The CDR3 DNA reads as TGCAGTGCTAGTCATGGACCGATGAACACTGAAGCTTTCTTT.

The V gene is TRBV3-1, the J gene TRBJ1-1; the D gene is possibly TRBD1 (5 bases). This CDR3 is 15 amino acids long. V was shortened by 0 bases and J by 0 bases, with 8 bases between the two germline ends. The germline V gene encodes CDR1 LGHDT and CDR2 YNNKEL (reference sequence). CDR3 bases: TGTGCCAGCAGCCAAGAGCAGGGTTTGAACACTGAAGCTTTCTTT. The encoded protein is CASSQEQGLNTEAFF.

This clonotype was observed a handful of times. The chain joins TRBV29-1 to TRBJ2-2; D unresolved. There are 13 residues in the CDR3. Deletions cut 4 bases from V and 1 base from J, with 7 bases between. Germline CDR1 SQVTM, CDR2 ANQGSEA. This CDR3 is CSVVSLNTGELFF. In DNA form, the CDR3 reads TGCAGCGTTGTCTCATTGAACACCGGGGAGCTGTTTTTT.

This chain joins TRBV5-1 and TRBJ1-6; no reliable D call. The CDR3 is made up of 16 amino acids. Trimming took off 2 bases at V and 0 bases at J, with 9 bases between the two ends. CDR1 and CDR2 (germline): SGHRS, YFSETQ. The CDR3 loop reads CASSLGRDSYNSPLHF. The CDR3 DNA sequence: TGCGCCAGCAGCTTAGGACGGGACTCCTATAATTCACCCCTCCACTTT.

The rearrangement joins TRBV7-8 to TRBJ2-3, with D maybe TRBD1 (5 bases). The germline CDR1 and CDR2 sequences are SGHVS and FQNEAQ. Trimming left V 6 bases short and J 3 bases short, with 13 bases between. CDR3 length: 14 amino acids. CDR3 amino acids: CASRRSGYTDTQYF. The CDR3 DNA sequence: TGTGCCAGCAGGAGATCAGGGTATACAGATACGCAGTATTTT.

This chain uses TRBV21-1 with TRBJ2-1; the table's D call TRBD1 went unverified against the DNA. TRBV21-1 is annotated as a pseudogene. The CDR3 loop spans 15 amino acids. This CDR3 reads CASSSRTGDDNEQFF. For the CDR3, the DNA is TGTGCCAGCAGCTCGCGGACAGGGGACGACAATGAGCAGTTCTTC.

The V gene is TRBV6-2 or TRBV6-3, the J gene TRBJ2-7, with 10 bases lining up with TRBD2. V was pared by 6 bases and J by 4 bases, with 6 bases of the junction left unmatched. This CDR3 is built from 14 residues. Germline V CDR1 and CDR2: MNHEY, SVGEGT. The CDR3 bases are TGTGCCAGCAGCCCACTAGCGGGAAGATACGAGCAGTACTTC. Translation gives CASSPLAGRYEQYF.

V usage is TRBV7-2 and J usage is TRBJ2-1; D might be TRBD1 or TRBD2, each matching 5 bases. The germline gives CDR1 SGHTA, CDR2 FQGNSA. The length of the CDR3 is 14 residues. V was pared by 5 bases and J by 13 bases, with 21 bases between. Written as DNA, the CDR3 is TGTGCCAGCAGCCCCCAGCCCGATGGGACCAGACAGTTCTTC. This translates into CASSPQPDGTRQFF.

This clonotype appeared a single time. The chain carries TRBV28 and TRBJ2-2, with D possibly being TRBD1 (5 bases). The V gene lost 7 bases and the J gene lost 8 bases, with 20 bases spanning the gap. Germline V gene sequence: CDR1 MDHEN, CDR2 SYDVKM. CDR3 length: 15 residues. CDR3 sequence reads: CASIQGGPTGGELFF. The CDR3 nucleotides are TGTGCCAGCATCCAGGGTGGGCCTACCGGGGGGGAGCTGTTTTTT.

CDR3 in amino acids: CASSLDGGQPYEQYF. The DNA for the CDR3 is TGCGCCAGCAGCTTGGACGGGGGACAGCCCTACGAGCAGTACTTC. The chain links TRBV5-1 to TRBJ2-7; D is possibly TRBD1 (7 bases). Germline lookup yields CDR1 SGHRS and CDR2 YFSETQ. There are 15 residues in the CDR3. Deletions cut 0 bases from V and 2 bases from J, with 12 bases between.

The J gene is TRBJ2-7, the V gene TRBV20-1; D is unresolved. The ends were cut back, 3 bases at V and 0 bases at J, with 12 bases in the middle. CDR1 is DFQATT, CDR2 SNEGSKA, per germline (reference sequence). The CDR3 contains 14 residues. As DNA, the CDR3 is TGCAGTGCTAGGCACCAGCCTAGCTCCTACGAGCAGTACTTC. The encoded protein is CSARHQPSSYEQYF.

The V call is TRBV30, the J call TRBJ2-4, with D maybe TRBD2 (5 bases). The CDR3 covers 18 residues. Trimming left V 4 bases short and J 1 base short, with 23 bases between. The germline CDR1 and CDR2 sequences are GTSNPN and SVGIG (reference sequence). Here the CDR3 DNA reads TGTGCCTGGAATCGGAGTCTAGACCCGCGAGGGGCCAAAAACATTCAGTACTTC. It yields the protein CAWNRSLDPRGAKNIQYF.

The V and J genes are TRBV28 and TRBJ2-7; either TRBD1 or TRBD2 may supply D (7 bases each). This CDR3 region has 13 residues. The V gene lost 7 bases and the J gene lost 3 bases, with 13 bases spanning the gap. CDR1 is MDHEN, CDR2 SYDVKM, per germline. CDR3 sequence reads: CASIVRGGYEQYF. The CDR3 DNA reads as TGTGCCAGCATCGTCAGGGGGGGCTACGAGCAGTACTTC.

The V gene is TRBV27, the J gene TRBJ2-3, with 9 bases aligning to TRBD2. Per germline, CDR1 MNHEY and CDR2 SMNVEV (reference sequence). Trimming at V came to 1 base and at J to 3 bases, leaving 5 bases not matched to a gene. The CDR3 has 16 residues. CDR3 bases: TGTGCCAGCAGTTTATTAGCGGGGGAGGTTACAGATACGCAGTATTTT. Protein product: CASSLLAGEVTDTQYF.

This chain joins TRBV6-2 or TRBV6-3 and TRBJ2-7; weak D call: TRBD1 (6 bases). CDR1 is MNHEY, CDR2 SVGEGT, per germline. V was pared by 2 bases and J by 3 bases, with 17 bases between. This CDR3 contains 16 residues. The chain's CDR3 is CASSYVTGRPFYEQYF. The CDR3 nucleotides are TGTGCCAGCAGTTACGTTACAGGGCGGCCTTTCTACGAGCAGTACTTC.

Turning to this clonotype: A much larger clone differs from this one at a single base, so this may be a read error. J is TRBJ1-1 and V is TRBV20-1; D gene unclear. CDR3 length: 13 residues. Germline loops: CDR1 DFQATT, CDR2 SNEGSKA (reference sequence). CDR3 DNA: TGCAGTGCTAGAGCTGACGGATACACTCAAGCTTTCTTT. Translated, it gives CSARADGYTQAFF.

This clonotype appeared a few times. The genes are TRBV30 and TRBJ1-2; D is undetermined. V lost 0 bases and J 7 bases, leaving 15 bases between the germline ends. The CDR3 runs to 14 residues. Germline V CDR1 and CDR2: GTSNPN, SVGIG (reference sequence). CDR3 loop: CAWSVHFRTAGYTF. DNA for the CDR3: TGTGCCTGGAGTGTACATTTTCGAACGGCTGGCTACACCTTC.

The CDR3 region is CASSGQVSYNEQFF. In nucleotides, the CDR3 is TGTGCCAGCAGTGGGCAGGTCTCCTACAATGAGCAGTTCTTC. The V gene is TRBV2, the J gene TRBJ2-1; D unresolved. CDR3 size: 14 residues. Germline lookup yields CDR1 SNHLY and CDR2 FYNNEI. Trimming stripped 4 bases from V and 0 bases from J, with 7 bases between.

The chain employs TRBV9 and TRBJ1-5; a weak D match, TRBD1 (5 bases). V gave up 0 bases and J gave up 5 bases, with 9 bases separating them. Per germline, CDR1 SGDLS and CDR2 YYNGEE. The CDR3 is 14 amino acids. The CDR3 spells CASSVAVGDQPQHF. The CDR3 nucleotides are TGTGCCAGCAGCGTAGCTGTAGGGGATCAGCCCCAGCATTTT.

The V call is TRBV6-1, the J call TRBJ2-5, with D uncertain. The CDR3 is made up of 15 amino acids. Germline-derived CDR1 and CDR2 are MNHNS and SASEGT. The V gene lost 7 bases and the J gene lost 1 base, with 16 bases spanning the gap. The CDR3: CASTRFGEFQETQYF. The CDR3 coding sequence is TGTGCCAGCACGAGGTTTGGGGAATTCCAAGAGACCCAGTACTTC.

Only a few counts were recorded for this clonotype. The chain links TRBV10-3 to TRBJ1-5; 10 bases map to TRBD1. The CDR3 extends over 17 amino acids. Trimming cost V 3 bases and J 6 bases; bases outside gene matches: 11. The germline V gene has CDR1 ENHRY and CDR2 SYGVKD. CDR3 sequence reads: CAISEGARDRGFQPQHF. In DNA form, the CDR3 reads TGTGCCATCAGTGAAGGGGCACGGGACAGGGGATTTCAGCCCCAGCATTTT.

This chain connects TRBV3-1 to TRBJ2-7; D is unresolved. V lost 0 bases to trimming and J lost 2 bases, with 8 bases between them. The germline V gene encodes CDR1 LGHDT and CDR2 YNNKEL (reference sequence). CDR3 length: 14 amino acids. The CDR3 here is CASSQEVGPYEQYF. The CDR3 DNA reads TGTGCCAGCAGCCAAGAGGTCGGGCCCTACGAGCAGTACTTC.

This chain uses TRBV20-1 with TRBJ2-7; perhaps TRBD1 as D (6 bases). CDR3 length: 17 amino acids. Between the trimmed V and J ends, which lost 5 bases and 2 bases, there was a span of 25 bases. The V gene's germline CDR1 is DFQATT and CDR2 SNEGSKA (reference sequence). The CDR3 reads CSAPSPPGHLLTYEQYF. Written as DNA, the CDR3 is TGCAGTGCTCCGTCGCCTCCGGGACACTTACTCACCTACGAGCAGTACTTC.

The chain carries TRBV6-5 and TRBJ1-2; D is possibly TRBD1 (6 bases). V was cut by 4 bases and J by 0 bases, with 15 bases left in between. The CDR3 totals 16 residues. In germline, CDR1 is MNHEY, CDR2 SVGAGI. The DNA of the CDR3 is TGTGCCAGCAGTTTACTTACAGGGAATTCTAACTATGGCTACACCTTC. Its protein is CASSLLTGNSNYGYTF.

The rearrangement uses TRBV6-2 or TRBV6-3 and TRBJ2-5; 7 positions match TRBD1. This CDR3 has 17 residues. V lost 3 bases, J lost 4 bases, and 14 bases stayed unmatched. The germline V gene encodes CDR1 MNHEY and CDR2 SVGEGT. The CDR3 coding sequence is TGTGCCAGCAGTTATCGTCGCCTCGGGGCAGGGGGAGAGACCCAGTACTTC. Amino acid sequence: CASSYRRLGAGGETQYF.